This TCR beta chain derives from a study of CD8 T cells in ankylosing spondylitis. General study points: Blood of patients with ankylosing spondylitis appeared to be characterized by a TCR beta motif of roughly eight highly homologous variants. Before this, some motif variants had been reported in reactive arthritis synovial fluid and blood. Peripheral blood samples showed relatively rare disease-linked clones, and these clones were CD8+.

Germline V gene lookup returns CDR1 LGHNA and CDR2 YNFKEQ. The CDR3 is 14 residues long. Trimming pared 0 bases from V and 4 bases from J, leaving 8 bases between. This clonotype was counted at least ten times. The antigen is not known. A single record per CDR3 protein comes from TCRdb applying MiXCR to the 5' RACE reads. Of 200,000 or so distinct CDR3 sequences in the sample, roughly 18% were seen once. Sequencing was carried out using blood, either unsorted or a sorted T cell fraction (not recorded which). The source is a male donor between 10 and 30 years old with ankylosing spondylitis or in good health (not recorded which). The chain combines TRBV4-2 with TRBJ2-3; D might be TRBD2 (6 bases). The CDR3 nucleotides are TGTGCCAGCAGCCAAGAGGGAGGAGCAGATACGCAGTATTTT. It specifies CASSQEGGADTQYF.